Below are 23 T cell receptor beta chains sequenced from a single sample in a study of beta chain features in type 1 diabetes. Since all of the isolated RNA was reverse transcribed, expressed TCRB transcripts were what got sequenced. Data came from immunoSEQ multiplex PCR; TCRdb stores just in-frame clones and leaves some out. This sample has about 360,000 clones; around 12% occur once, and the top ten carry 0.017%. The sequenced material came from naive CD4+ T cells from blood. These receptor sequences come from a man younger than 30 in good health.

CDR3 DNA: TGTGCCAGCAGCGAGACAGCGGGGATCTACAATGAGCAGTTCTTC. It specifies CASSETAGIYNEQFF. The J gene is TRBJ2-1, the V gene TRBV9; TRBD2 aligns across 7 bases. The CDR3 is 15 amino acids. Trimming cost V 3 bases and J 3 bases; bases outside gene matches: 6. Germline CDR1 is SGDLS and CDR2 is YYNGEE. Combining the CDR3 with reference TRBV9 and TRBJ2-1 gives the whole variable domain DSGVTQTPKHLITATGQRVTLRCSPRSGDLSVYWYQQSLDQGLQFLIQYYNGEERAKGNILERFSAQQFPDLHSELNLSSLELGDSALYFCASSETAGIYNEQFFGPGTRLTVL.

This clone has only a few counts. V and J are TRBV7-3 and TRBJ2-7, with D maybe TRBD1 (6 bases). The germline gives CDR1 SGHTA, CDR2 FQGTGA. V was cut by 1 base and J by 6 bases, with 10 bases left in between. CDR3 length: 13 amino acids. This CDR3 is CASSLNQGGEQYF. In nucleotides, the CDR3 is TGTGCCAGCAGCTTAAATCAAGGGGGCGAGCAGTACTTC.

In the case of this clone: The same CDR3 can be traced to other DNA sequences in this sample. The J gene is TRBJ2-7, the V gene TRBV28; TRBD1 matches at 12 bases. Germline values: CDR1 MDHEN, CDR2 SYDVKM. The CDR3 has 15 residues. V shed 5 bases and J 4 bases; nucleotides not matched to a gene: 6. CDR3 residues: CASSPPGQGAYEQYF. CDR3 DNA sequence: TGTGCCAGCAGTCCCCCGGGACAGGGGGCTTACGAGCAGTACTTC.

This sequence joins TRBV4-3 and TRBJ1-1; TRBD1 matches at 7 bases. The V gene's germline CDR1 is LGHNA and CDR2 YSLEER. The CDR3 extends over 17 amino acids. V lost 6 bases to trimming and J lost 4 bases; unmatched junction nucleotides: 17. Here the CDR3 reads CASSRGGRQGVGTEAFF. CDR3 nucleotides: TGCGCCAGCAGTCGGGGGGGGAGACAGGGAGTAGGCACTGAAGCTTTCTTT.

This chain connects TRBV29-1 to TRBJ1-4; D perhaps matches TRBD1 (6 bases). The V end lost 7 bases, the J end lost 4 bases, and 16 bases lay between the germline ends. The CDR3 loop spans 14 amino acids. Germline V CDR1 and CDR2: SQVTM, ANQGSEA. Here the CDR3 DNA reads TGCAGCGCCATCCACCCAGGGGTTAATGAAAAACTGTTTTTT. This sequence encodes CSAIHPGVNEKLFF.

The chain has TRBV18 and TRBJ2-7; TRBD1 agrees at 11 bases. Unmatched junction bases numbered 4, after V lost 3 bases and J lost 3 bases. CDR1 KGHSH and CDR2 LQKENI come from the germline V gene. This CDR3 has 15 residues. The CDR3 reads CASSPRTGGDYEQYF. The CDR3 DNA follows: TGTGCCAGCTCACCCCGGACAGGGGGCGACTACGAGCAGTACTTC.

This clone was found a few times. J is TRBJ1-2 and V is TRBV19; D not resolved. V lost 7 bases and J 4 bases, leaving 16 bases between the germline ends. Per germline, CDR1 LNHDA and CDR2 SQIVND (reference sequence). The CDR3 consists of 14 residues. The chain's CDR3 is CASTFAAEGYGYTF. In nucleotides, the CDR3 is TGTGCCAGTACGTTCGCAGCAGAGGGCTATGGCTACACCTTC.

This clone was counted between two and nine times. This rearrangement joins TRBV4-1 to TRBJ2-7, with 7 bases aligning to TRBD1. There are 15 residues in the CDR3. Trimming took 1 base from V and 2 from J; bases not matched to a gene: 5. Germline V gene lookup returns CDR1 MGHRA and CDR2 YSYEKL. The CDR3 reads CASSQGQGSTYEQYF. CDR3 DNA sequence: TGCGCCAGCAGCCAAGGACAGGGTAGTACCTACGAGCAGTACTTC.

This clone was counted a few times. This sequence joins TRBV15 and TRBJ2-6, with a possible D match to TRBD1 (5 bases). Germline V gene lookup returns CDR1 LNHNV and CDR2 YYDKDF (reference sequence). Trimming took 3 bases from V and 2 from J, leaving 8 bases between them. The CDR3 extends over 15 amino acids. CDR3 DNA sequence: TGTGCCACCAGCAGCACAGGCCCTGGGGCCAACGTCCTGACTTTC. This codes for CATSSTGPGANVLTF.

The CDR3 loop reads CASRSTSGGDTQYF. CDR3 nucleotides: TGTGCCAGCAGATCAACTAGCGGCGGAGATACGCAGTATTTT. The V gene is TRBV5-4, the J gene TRBJ2-3, with 8 bases that match TRBD2. Germline lookup yields CDR1 SGHNT and CDR2 YYREEE (reference sequence). The CDR3 loop spans 14 amino acids. Trimming at V came to 5 bases and at J to 5 bases, leaving 7 bases not matched to a gene.

The chain carries TRBV7-9 and TRBJ2-3; TRBD1 matches 9 bases. V lost 5 bases to trimming and J lost 0 bases; unmatched junction nucleotides: 6. The CDR3 has 16 residues. The germline gives CDR1 SEHNR, CDR2 FQNEAQ (reference sequence). CDR3 residues: CASSLPGTGSTDTQYF. The CDR3 nucleotides are TGTGCCAGCAGCCTCCCCGGGACAGGGAGCACAGATACGCAGTATTTT.

The chain links TRBV5-5 to TRBJ2-1; maybe TRBD2 (6 bases). In germline, CDR1 is SGHKS, CDR2 YYEKEE (reference sequence). This CDR3 is 15 amino acids long. Trimming removed 3 bases at V and 7 bases at J, with 17 bases between. The CDR3 DNA reads as TGTGCCAGCAGCTCCCCGGGGGAGGTCAGGAATGAGCAGTTCTTC. This sequence encodes CASSSPGEVRNEQFF.

This clone has just a few counts. The rearrangement joins TRBV5-4 to TRBJ1-2, with 8 bases identical to TRBD1. Per germline, CDR1 SGHNT and CDR2 YYREEE (reference sequence). V gave up 0 bases and J gave up 3 bases; unmatched junction bases: 7. The CDR3 covers 16 residues. The CDR3: CASSLAGGSIYYGYTF. DNA of the CDR3: TGTGCCAGCAGCTTGGCAGGGGGCTCTATCTACTATGGCTACACCTTC.

In its sample, this clone was seen a few times. V usage is TRBV7-2 and J usage is TRBJ2-7, with TRBD1 as a possible D gene (5 bases). The CDR3 runs to 14 residues. Germline V lookup: CDR1 SGHTA, CDR2 FQGNSA. V was cut by 1 base and J by 3 bases, with 10 bases left in between. DNA of the CDR3: TGTGCCAGCAGCTTAGAGGGGCAGGTCTACGAGCAGTACTTC. It specifies CASSLEGQVYEQYF.

Only a few counts were recorded for this clone. V usage is TRBV4-2 and J usage is TRBJ1-1, with D maybe TRBD1 (6 bases). Germline V gene lookup returns CDR1 LGHNA and CDR2 YNFKEQ. The V gene lost 4 bases and the J gene lost 7 bases, with 16 bases spanning the gap. This CDR3 comprises 14 residues. The CDR3 here is CASSRETGFGEAFF. The DNA for the CDR3 is TGTGCCAGCAGCCGGGAAACAGGGTTTGGTGAAGCTTTCTTT.

V is TRBV7-2 and J is TRBJ2-3, with D maybe TRBD2 (5 bases). Germline values: CDR1 SGHTA, CDR2 FQGNSA. V was cut by 0 bases and J by 6 bases, with 7 bases left in between. This CDR3 is 13 amino acids long. The CDR3 region is CASSLAGLDTQYF. The CDR3 DNA is TGTGCCAGCAGCTTAGCAGGACTTGATACGCAGTATTTT.

V and J are TRBV28 and TRBJ2-1; TRBD1 matches 7 bases. CDR1 and CDR2 from the germline V gene are MDHEN and SYDVKM. The junction had 7 bases not matched to a gene; V was cut back by 5 bases and J by 0 bases. The CDR3 runs to 16 residues. CDR3 residues: CASSLMTGSSYNEQFF. CDR3 nucleotides: TGTGCCAGCAGTCTCATGACAGGGAGCTCCTACAATGAGCAGTTCTTC. The entire variable domain, with the rest obtained from reference TRBV28 and TRBJ2-1, is as follows: DVKVTQSSRYLVKRTGEKVFLECVQDMDHENMFWYRQDPGLGLRLIYFSYDVKMKEKGDIPEGYSVSREKKERFSLILESASTNQTSMYLCASSLMTGSSYNEQFFGPGTRLTVL.

This clone was seen a handful of times. The rearrangement joins TRBV7-9 to TRBJ2-7; unclear D gene. Germline loops: CDR1 SEHNR, CDR2 FQNEAQ (reference sequence). The CDR3 has 14 amino acids. Trimming shortened V by 3 bases and J by 0 bases, and 9 bases separated the two germline ends. The CDR3 DNA reads TGTGCCAGCAGCTTGGGCGAAAGCTCCTACGAGCAGTACTTC. The encoded protein is CASSLGESSYEQYF.

There are a few counts of this clone. The chain couples TRBV30 to TRBJ1-6; D remains unclear. The germline V and J ends were trimmed by 5 bases and 6 bases, with 8 bases remaining between them. Looked up from germline, CDR1 is GTSNPN and CDR2 is SVGIG (reference sequence). CDR3 length equals 12 residues. CDR3 sequence: CAWGPPNSPLHF. CDR3 in DNA: TGTGCCTGGGGCCCTCCTAATTCACCCCTCCACTTT.

In the case of this clone: In the same sample, other DNA sequences code for this CDR3. The chain recombines TRBV9 with TRBJ2-1, with TRBD2 matching 12 bases. CDR3 length: 15 amino acids. Per germline, CDR1 SGDLS and CDR2 YYNGEE. V gave up 3 bases and J gave up 5 bases; unmatched junction bases: 3. CDR3 bases: TGTGCCAGCAGCGCACGACTAGCGGGGGACAATGAGCAGTTCTTC. This gives the protein CASSARLAGDNEQFF.

This clone was seen only a few times. The chain couples TRBV18 to TRBJ2-5; 8 bases map to TRBD1. This CDR3 spans 17 amino acids. J was trimmed by 5 bases and V by 0 bases; bases with no gene match: 11. Germline CDR1 KGHSH, CDR2 LQKENI. The CDR3 nucleotides read TGTGCCAGCTCACCACCCGTCACAAGGACAGGGTGGGAGACCCAGTACTTC. Protein: CASSPPVTRTGWETQYF.

This clone appeared once. V usage is TRBV21-1 and J usage is TRBJ2-7; TRBD2 is the table's D call and was not checked against the DNA. TRBV21-1 is described as a pseudogene. CDR3 size: 14 residues. The CDR3 DNA reads TGTGCCATCATCGGGAGCCAGCAGACCTACGAGCAGTACTTC. Translated: CAIIGSQQTYEQYF.

DNA for the CDR3: TGTGCCAGCAGCGTTCGAGGGCCTAGCACAGATACGCAGTATTTT. Its translation is CASSVRGPSTDTQYF. The genes are TRBV9 and TRBJ2-3; tentatively, D is TRBD2 (5 bases). The CDR3 totals 15 residues. Germline CDR1 and CDR2: SGDLS and YYNGEE. V lost 2 bases and J lost 0, with 10 bases in between. Full variable domain (missing parts from reference TRBV9 and TRBJ2-3): DSGVTQTPKHLITATGQRVTLRCSPRSGDLSVYWYQQSLDQGLQFLIQYYNGEERAKGNILERFSAQQFPDLHSELNLSSLELGDSALYFCASSVRGPSTDTQYFGPGTRLTVL.